This TCR beta chain appears in the sequencing data of a study of T cells after yellow fever vaccination (dated by TCRdb to the late 2010s). With respect to the entire study: The SMART-Seq v4 Ultra Low Input RNA kit was used to prepare libraries from fractions with low cell numbers. To follow T-cell clones before and after primary and booster YFV17D yellow fever vaccination, bulk TCR alpha and beta repertoires were sequenced over time. The cohort comprised two healthy male donors, one aged 18 to 30 and one aged 30 to 40 years. Bulk PBMC replicates and cell subsets were isolated from blood drawn at multiple timepoints before and after both primary and secondary immunization.

This clonotype was seen only a few times. Its antigen specificity is not known. Base qualities are missing; no much larger clone stands one base away. The investigation overall reported the following: Because only a couple of donors were included in the study, the extent to which the findings can be generalized is limited. After the booster, most clones that had expanded after primary vaccination were detected again (about 95% of CD4 and 88% of CD8), suggesting broad maintenance of memory. The secondary T-cell response was found to be weaker but faster than the primary response, with a peak reached on day 5 rather than on day 15. Because abundant contaminating clonotypes from the bulk population could be contained in FACS-sorted repertoires, computational filtering was required. A small share of clonotypes was detected in both CD4 and CD8 compartments, with the overlap likely arising from convergent recombination.

V loses 6 bases at its end and J loses 3 bases; junction bases beyond the gene matches: 4. Including the terminal cysteine and phenylalanine, the CDR3 comprises 14 residues. Kept here is only the CDR3 DNA, which spans 42 bases and is read in frame from base 1. CDR1 is given as SGHTA and CDR2 as FQGNSA, both from the germline V gene. The sample's treatment or condition label is to be understood as: live attenuated yellow fever vaccine strain. Two biological replicates of bulk PBMCs were collected at each blood-draw timepoint. PBMCs were isolated from peripheral blood using a standard Ficoll-Paque protocol. TriZol was used to extract RNA from bulk PBMCs, CD4 and CD8 fractions, and dextramer-positive and dextramer-negative fractions. TCR cDNA was synthesized by 5'RACE template switching, which introduced a universal primer site and unique molecular identifiers. Priming of cDNA synthesis was performed from both the TCR alpha and TCR beta constant segments. Two PCR steps were used to amplify libraries, with sample barcodes and sequencing adapters being added in the second step. Sequencing of libraries was done on Illumina HiSeq 2500 (2x100 bp) or NovaSeq (2x150 bp). Under the source paper's analysis protocol: Reads were demultiplexed and collapsed into UMI consensus sequences with MIGEC, and V(D)J alignment was performed with MiXCR. Vaccine-responding clonotypes were defined with edgeR using replicate PBMC samples, requiring FDR below 0.01 and a log2 fold change above 5 up to day 15. CD4 or CD8 identity was assigned to each bulk clonotype according to whether the clonotype was present at higher abundance in the sequenced CD4 repertoire or the sequenced CD8 repertoire. Using fastp at Q25 and MiXCR, TCRdb reprocessed the public reads and kept productive beta chains. Each CDR3 protein gets just one entry, which takes the most common genes and DNA from the rows behind it. TCRdb's processing, not the study's, gives the V and J calls here. The sample table lists roughly 500,000 distinct CDR3 sequences, 15% to 20% of them with a count of one. Approximately 15% of the sample belongs to the ten largest clones.

The rearranged segments are TRBV7-2 and TRBJ2-2, with 7 bases aligning to TRBD1. The receptor was derived from a man aged 25 to 40 who received the YFV17D yellow fever vaccine. This material consisted of PBMCs, taken 15 days after the yellow fever booster vaccination. Here is the DNA: TGTGCCAGCAGACGGGACAGAGACACCGGGGAGCTGTTTTTT. It translates to CASRRDRDTGELFF.